This TCR beta chain was identified during a study of blood T cell repertoires in COVID-19. Study at large: T cells, B-cell-depleted T cells, or PBMCs provided the cDNA or gDNA that served as material.

Per the study methods: Counts of nucleated cells, estimated from reference gene primer amplification, were obtained. The protocol was immunoSEQ multiplex PCR, while the TCRdb copy is restricted to in-frame clones and leaves out a portion. V and J calls and clone size are as listed in that table; D and trimming were resolved from the DNA. The top ten hold approximately 11% of the sample, which has around 78,000 clones, 80% to 90% seen once. The V end was cut by 6 bases, the J end by 0 bases, with 10 bases between. The CDR3 covers 14 residues. The germline V gene encodes CDR1 MDHEN and CDR2 SYDVKM. The chain links TRBV28 to TRBJ2-3; D possibly corresponds to TRBD1 (6 bases). The receptor was isolated from a man aged 65 to 85 with active or convalescent COVID-19. Material: peripheral blood. The CDR3 bases are TGTGCCAGCAGACCTAGGGGGAGCACAGATACGCAGTATTTT. Translation: CASRPRGSTDTQYF.